A selection of T cell receptor beta chains follows, all from one sample in a study of cytomegalovirus exposure and HLA in healthy donors. Sequencing used immunoSEQ multiplex PCR; TCRdb keeps in-frame clones, though not all of them. In the table there are about 65,000 clones, 90% to 95% of which are singletons. Sequencing used PBMCs. Source of these receptors: a woman under 30 in good health and CMV-seronegative. The CDR3 runs from the conserved cysteine through the conserved F or W. D genes are given only for firm matches. Clone size is not always given. Where it is, it says once, few, many or a class for expanded clones.

TRBD2	TRBJ2-1	once	TRBV28	CASSFWTSNNEQFF	TGTGCCAGCAGTTTTTGGACTAGCAACAATGAGCAGTTCTTC
-	TRBJ2-5	-	TRBV30	CAWSPIDSPQETQYF	TGTGCCTGGAGTCCGATCGACAGCCCGCAAGAGACCCAGTACTTC
TRBD1	TRBJ1-2	-	TRBV5-1	CASSLRTGGDGYTF	TGCGCCAGCAGCTTGAGGACAGGGGGGGATGGCTACACCTTC
TRBD2	TRBJ2-3	-	TRBV4-3	CASRCGLAADTQYF	TGCGCCAGCAGGTGTGGACTAGCAGCAGATACGCAGTATTTT
TRBD1	TRBJ2-7	-	TRBV5-1	CASSSSPGQGYEQYF	TGCGCCAGCAGCTCCTCCCCGGGACAGGGATACGAGCAGTACTTC
-	TRBJ2-7	-	TRBV27	CASKPRVQFGEQYF	TGTGCCAGCAAGCCCCGGGTCCAATTTGGGGAGCAGTACTTC
-	TRBJ2-7	-	TRBV5-1	CASSGTGISNEQYF	TGCGCCAGCAGCGGCACAGGGATTTCCAACGAGCAGTACTTC
TRBD1	TRBJ2-4	-	TRBV6-6	CASQGGQVKNIQYF	TGTGCCAGCCAAGGGGGACAGGTTAAAAACATTCAGTACTTC
TRBD2	TRBJ2-1	-	TRBV29-1	CSVEALGLDVEQFF	TGCAGCGTTGAAGCCCTGGGACTAGATGTTGAGCAGTTCTTC
-	TRBJ2-5	-	TRBV11-3	CASSLYGEETQYF	TGTGCCAGCAGCTTATACGGGGAAGAGACCCAGTACTTC
TRBD1	TRBJ2-5	once	TRBV5-1	CASSAGTGRETQYF	TGCGCCAGCAGCGCAGGGACAGGGCGGGAGACCCAGTACTTC
TRBD1	TRBJ1-1	-	TRBV6-1	CASRVGVEGGSEAFF	TGTGCCAGCAGAGTCGGGGTGGAAGGGGGCTCTGAAGCTTTCTTT
TRBD1	TRBJ1-3	-	TRBV4-1	CASSHSLGTGTPHSGNTIYF	TGCGCCAGCAGCCATTCCCTCGGGACAGGGACCCCCCACTCTGGAAACACCATATATTTT
TRBD1	TRBJ2-2	-	TRBV2	CANTQGPANTGELFF	TGTGCCAACACACAGGGGCCGGCGAACACCGGGGAGCTGTTTTTT
-	TRBJ1-2	-	TRBV30	CAWSSVLAVNYGYTF	TGTGCCTGGAGTTCTGTCCTTGCAGTGAACTATGGCTACACCTTC
TRBD2	TRBJ2-3	-	TRBV9	CASSSGLAGTTDTQYF	TGTGCCAGCAGCTCGGGACTAGCGGGAACCACAGATACGCAGTATTTT
-	TRBJ2-5	-	TRBV6-1	CASSGTGPWGETQYF	TGTGCCAGCAGCGGAACAGGTCCCTGGGGAGAGACCCAGTACTTC
-	TRBJ2-5	-	TRBV28	CASSLHSQETQYF	TGTGCCAGCAGTTTACACAGTCAAGAGACCCAGTACTTC
TRBD1	TRBJ1-4	-	TRBV29-1	CSVIGQGWEKLFF	TGCAGCGTGATTGGACAGGGATGGGAAAAACTGTTTTTT
TRBD2	TRBJ2-3	-	TRBV29-1	CSVAGGPALTDTQYF	TGCAGCGTTGCGGGGGGACCGGCCCTCACAGATACGCAGTATTTT
-	TRBJ1-4	-	TRBV7-9	CASSTGRLNEKLFF	TGTGCCAGCAGCACAGGGAGACTAAATGAAAAACTGTTTTTT
-	TRBJ2-5	few	TRBV19	CASSHTPGHRIETQYF	TGTGCCAGTTCCCATACTCCGGGACATCGTATTGAGACCCAGTACTTC
TRBD1	TRBJ1-3	-	TRBV2	CASSDGTAYGNTIYF	TGTGCCAGCAGTGACGGGACAGCTTATGGAAACACCATATATTTT
-	TRBJ2-1	-	TRBV29-1	CSVESGPPSSHEQFF	TGCAGCGTTGAATCTGGGCCACCGTCGAGCCATGAGCAGTTCTTC
TRBD2	TRBJ2-3	-	TRBV5-1	CASSSPVGGSVLSTDTQYF	TGCGCCAGCAGCTCCCCCGTGGGCGGGAGTGTTTTAAGCACAGATACGCAGTATTTT
TRBD2	TRBJ2-7	few	TRBV7-6	CASSGGLADSSYEQYF	TGTGCCAGCAGCGGGGGACTAGCGGATAGCTCCTACGAGCAGTACTTC